Given below is one T cell receptor (beta chain) in context. Data came from immunoSEQ multiplex PCR; TCRdb stores just in-frame clones and leaves some out. The sample includes about 83,000 clones, around 90% of them seen just once. This sample was included in a study of technical replicates of blood from a handful of donors. The CDR3 consists of 13 residues. Germline V gene sequence: CDR1 SGHVS, CDR2 FNYEAQ. V lost 6 bases, J lost 6 bases, and 11 bases lay in between. This TCR was recovered from a human donor in good health. Sequencing input: T cells isolated from PBMCs. This chain joins TRBV7-6 and TRBJ1-4; D is perhaps TRBD1 (5 bases). As DNA, the CDR3 is TGTGCCAGCAGGCAGGGTGGCTATGAAAAACTGTTTTTT. It encodes CASRQGGYEKLFF.